Below, 28 T cell receptor beta chains from the same sample are listed, as sequenced in a study of cytomegalovirus exposure and HLA in healthy donors. With 60 Vbeta and 13 Jbeta primers, the PCR was carried out. The repertoire was sequenced with immunoSEQ multiplex PCR; TCRdb's copy has only in-frame clones and lacks some. The repertoire consists of approximately 110,000 clones, with nearly 15% occurring once and the leading ten covering around 0.9%. What was sequenced was PBMCs. Every receptor here comes from a female donor in good health and CMV-seronegative.

The CDR3 reads CASSPGTGAEAFF. The CDR3 DNA sequence: TGTGCCAGCAGCCCGGGGACAGGGGCTGAAGCTTTCTTT. This chain connects TRBV5-6 to TRBJ1-1, with 10 nucleotides matching TRBD1. The ends lost 4 bases at V and 6 bases at J; junction bases unmatched: 3. The CDR3 is made up of 13 amino acids. Germline CDR1 and CDR2: SGHDT and YYEEEE.

This clone was counted only a few times. The V gene is TRBV6-5, the J gene TRBJ1-2; D might be TRBD1 (6 bases). Germline-derived CDR1 and CDR2 are MNHEY and SVGAGI. Trimming stripped 6 bases from V and 4 bases from J, with 12 bases between. The CDR3 has 13 residues. CDR3 sequence (DNA): TGTGCCAGCAGCCGGACAGTTTCCTATGGCTACACCTTC. Protein product: CASSRTVSYGYTF.

A few counts support this clone. The V call is TRBV7-2, the J call TRBJ1-1; TRBD1 matches at 8 bases. The ends lost 4 bases at V and 11 bases at J; junction bases unmatched: 6. The CDR3 is 12 amino acids. CDR1 and CDR2 from the germline V gene are SGHTA and FQGNSA. The CDR3 coding sequence is TGTGCCAGCAGCTCACAGGGGGGGAGGGCTTTCTTT. Translating gives CASSSQGGRAFF.

The CDR3 spells CAWSVTVAEAFF. The CDR3 DNA sequence: TGTGCCTGGAGTGTTACAGTCGCTGAAGCTTTCTTT. The V gene is TRBV30, the J gene TRBJ1-1; unclear D gene. Trimming removed 0 bases from V and 6 bases from J, with 8 bases in between. The germline CDR1 and CDR2 sequences are GTSNPN and SVGIG (reference sequence). This CDR3 has 12 residues.

This chain joins TRBV7-2 and TRBJ2-5; 10 bases fit TRBD2. Germline V CDR1 and CDR2: SGHTA, FQGNSA. CDR3 length: 17 amino acids. Trimming at V came to 1 base and at J to 2 bases, leaving 7 bases not matched to a gene. The CDR3 region is CASSLVRSSGGQETQYF. The CDR3 DNA sequence: TGTGCCAGCAGCTTAGTGAGGTCTAGCGGGGGACAAGAGACCCAGTACTTC.

The V and J genes are TRBV30 and TRBJ1-1; tentative D call: TRBD1 (6 bases). CDR1 and CDR2 from the germline V gene are GTSNPN and SVGIG (reference sequence). Trimming left V 5 bases short and J 4 bases short, with 11 bases between. The CDR3 is 12 amino acids. Here the CDR3 reads CAWLSGATEAFF. CDR3 DNA sequence: TGTGCCTGGTTATCAGGGGCCACTGAAGCTTTCTTT. The complete variable domain, with remaining parts taken from reference TRBV30 and TRBJ1-1, reads SQTIHQWPATLVQPVGSPLSLECTVEGTSNPNLYWYRQAAGRGLQLLFYSVGIGQISSEVPQNLSASRPQDRQFILSSKKLLLSDSGFYLCAWLSGATEAFFGQGTRLTVV.

This clone was seen a handful of times. The rearrangement uses TRBV7-9 and TRBJ2-5, with 7 bases lining up with TRBD2. Germline-derived CDR1 and CDR2 are SEHNR and FQNEAQ (reference sequence). The ends lost 4 bases at V and 5 bases at J; junction bases unmatched: 1. The length of the CDR3 is 12 residues. In DNA form, the CDR3 reads TGTGCCAGCAGCTGGGAGGGGGAGACCCAGTACTTC. Amino acid sequence: CASSWEGETQYF.

The genes are TRBV30 and TRBJ2-7, with 8 bases matching TRBD2. Germline V gives CDR1 GTSNPN, CDR2 SVGIG (reference sequence). V dropped 0 bases and J dropped 5; count of bases not matched to a gene: 9. The CDR3 is 15 amino acids. CDR3 residues: CAWSVRDGGEDEQYF. In DNA, the CDR3 is TGTGCCTGGAGTGTCCGAGACGGGGGGGAGGACGAGCAGTACTTC.

The chain employs TRBV5-6 and TRBJ1-1; 9 bases are shared with TRBD1. The germline V gene has CDR1 SGHDT and CDR2 YYEEEE. V was pared by 4 bases and J by 4 bases, with 8 bases of the junction left unmatched. The CDR3 runs 15 residues. The CDR3 coding sequence is TGTGCCAGCAGCATACTACAGGGGGCGATCACTGAAGCTTTCTTT. Amino acid sequence: CASSILQGAITEAFF.

The rearrangement links TRBV9 to TRBJ2-5; 7 bases map to TRBD1. The CDR3 has 14 amino acids. Unmatched junction bases numbered 2, after V lost 0 bases and J lost 3 bases. CDR1 is SGDLS and CDR2 is YYNGEE in the germline V gene. DNA for the CDR3: TGTGCCAGCAGCGTAGCTACAGGGGAAGAGACCCAGTACTTC. Translation gives CASSVATGEETQYF.

This clone was found a few times. The chain carries TRBV13 and TRBJ2-7; D gene ambiguous. This CDR3 region has 15 residues. The V gene's germline CDR1 is PRHDT and CDR2 FYEKMQ (reference sequence). Trimming took off 0 bases at V and 6 bases at J, with 15 bases between the two ends. CDR3 loop: CASSLGPSSDPEQYF. The DNA for the CDR3 is TGTGCCAGCAGCTTAGGCCCGTCTAGTGACCCCGAGCAGTACTTC.

This clone has only a few counts. This chain joins TRBV6-1 and TRBJ1-3, with D possibly TRBD1 on 6 matching bases. Germline lookup yields CDR1 MNHNS and CDR2 SASEGT. V lost 1 base and J 0 bases, leaving 13 bases between the germline ends. This CDR3 spans 17 amino acids. CDR3 coding DNA: TGTGCCAGCAGTGAAGTGGGGGCAGGGTTCTCTGGAAACACCATATATTTT. Translation gives CASSEVGAGFSGNTIYF.

The rearrangement links TRBV25-1 to TRBJ2-1; TRBD2 agrees at 7 bases. Germline CDR1 is MGHDK and CDR2 is SYGVNS. V gave up 7 bases and J gave up 5 bases; unmatched junction bases: 14. The CDR3 totals 16 residues. Here the CDR3 DNA reads TGTGCCAGCACCGCTTTTGCGGGGGTCCCTCACAATGAGCAGTTCTTC. Protein: CASTAFAGVPHNEQFF.

This clone has just a few counts. This chain connects TRBV19 to TRBJ1-1, with D maybe TRBD1 (6 bases). The CDR3 is 14 residues long. The germline CDR1 and CDR2 sequences are LNHDA and SQIVND (reference sequence). Trimming cost V 4 bases and J 1 base, with 10 bases left between them. CDR3 loop: CASSTGQRNTEAFF. CDR3 sequence (DNA): TGTGCCAGTAGTACCGGACAGAGGAACACTGAAGCTTTCTTT. Based on the CDR3 plus reference TRBV19 and TRBJ1-1, the full variable domain is DGGITQSPKYLFRKEGQNVTLSCEQNLNHDAMYWYRQDPGQGLRLIYYSQIVNDFQKGDIAEGYSVSREKKESFPLTVTSAQKNPTAFYLCASSTGQRNTEAFFGQGTRLTVV.

This clone was seen more than once but under ten times. V usage is TRBV4-3 and J usage is TRBJ2-1; 12 bases align to TRBD1. This CDR3 comprises 16 residues. Germline V gene sequence: CDR1 LGHNA, CDR2 YSLEER. J was trimmed by 6 bases and V by 2 bases; bases with no gene match: 5. This CDR3 is CASSQPWDRGLNEQFF. The CDR3 bases are TGCGCCAGCAGCCAACCCTGGGACAGGGGGCTCAATGAGCAGTTCTTC.

V and J are TRBV6-9 and TRBJ2-7; 10 bases agree with TRBD2. Germline-derived CDR1 and CDR2 are MNHGY and SVAAGI. V trimming: 6 bases; J trimming: 4 bases; junction bases outside the gene matches: 18. This CDR3 contains 18 residues. The CDR3 loop reads CASSPGLAEPLSLYEQYF. Here the CDR3 DNA reads TGTGCCAGCAGCCCCGGACTAGCGGAGCCCCTCTCACTTTACGAGCAGTACTTC.

In its sample, this clone was seen a few times. The junction shows a germline mismatch at one end, possibly a read error. The CDR3 loop reads CASSINRGRGEELFF. CDR3 nucleotides: TGTGCCAGCAGCATCAACAGGGGGCGAGGTGAAGAACTGTTTTTT. The chain links TRBV5-4 to TRBJ1-4; 9 bases are shared with TRBD1. This CDR3 has 15 amino acids. Germline-derived CDR1 and CDR2 are SGHNT and YYREEE (reference sequence).

This clone was observed a handful of times. The chain combines TRBV30 with TRBJ2-1, with a possible D match to TRBD2 (5 bases). The CDR3 extends over 15 amino acids. Germline V gene sequence: CDR1 GTSNPN, CDR2 SVGIG (reference sequence). V was pared by 3 bases and J by 0 bases, with 12 bases between. CDR3 residues: CAWSTGLSSYNEQFF. CDR3 nucleotide sequence: TGTGCCTGGAGCACGGGGTTAAGCTCCTACAATGAGCAGTTCTTC. The full variable domain, in which reference TRBV30 and TRBJ2-1 provide the parts outside the CDR3, is SQTIHQWPATLVQPVGSPLSLECTVEGTSNPNLYWYRQAAGRGLQLLFYSVGIGQISSEVPQNLSASRPQDRQFILSSKKLLLSDSGFYLCAWSTGLSSYNEQFFGPGTRLTVL.

The chain recombines TRBV7-3 with TRBJ1-1; D remains unclear. CDR1 is SGHTA, CDR2 FQGTGA, per germline. V lost 5 bases, J lost 1 base, and 11 bases lay in between. The CDR3 spans 14 residues. CDR3 bases: TGTGCCAGCAGCCGGGAAGGGAGGAACACTGAAGCTTTCTTT. It is translated as CASSREGRNTEAFF.

The chain couples TRBV2 to TRBJ1-1; the match to TRBD1 covers 11 bases. The J segment lost 5 bases and the V segment lost 6 bases, leaving 11 bases of the junction unmatched. Per germline, CDR1 SNHLY and CDR2 FYNNEI. CDR3 size: 16 residues. CDR3 in DNA: TGTGCCAGCAGCAGCCCGGGACAGGGGGTGGATACTGAAGCTTTCTTT. It translates to CASSSPGQGVDTEAFF. The full variable domain, its missing parts supplied by reference TRBV2 and TRBJ1-1, is EPEVTQTPSHQVTQMGQEVILRCVPISNHLYFYWYRQILGQKVEFLVSFYNNEISEKSEIFDDQFSVERPDGSNFTLKIRSTKLEDSAMYFCASSSPGQGVDTEAFFGQGTRLTVV.

Note on this clone: This CDR3 is also generated by other DNA sequences in the sample. This chain joins TRBV7-2 and TRBJ1-5, with 7 bases that match TRBD1. Germline V lookup: CDR1 SGHTA, CDR2 FQGNSA. CDR3 length: 15 amino acids. V trimming: 1 base; J trimming: 4 bases; junction bases outside the gene matches: 4. CDR3 nucleotides: TGTGCCAGCAGCTTAGGACAGGGAGAAAATCAGCCCCAGCATTTT. Protein: CASSLGQGENQPQHF.

The J gene is TRBJ2-5, the V gene TRBV18; TRBD2 matches at 10 bases. The CDR3 is made up of 15 amino acids. Trimming at V came to 3 bases and at J to 2 bases, leaving 3 bases not matched to a gene. The germline CDR1 and CDR2 sequences are KGHSH and LQKENI. In DNA form, the CDR3 reads TGTGCCAGCTCACCCCTAGCGGGGGCACAAGAGACCCAGTACTTC. It translates to CASSPLAGAQETQYF.

This chain uses TRBV18 with TRBJ1-5; no clear D. This CDR3 contains 13 residues. The V gene's germline CDR1 is KGHSH and CDR2 LQKENI. V dropped 4 bases and J dropped 4 bases, with 8 bases sitting between them. The CDR3 region is CASSLQLNQPQHF. CDR3 DNA sequence: TGTGCCAGCTCACTACAGTTAAATCAGCCCCAGCATTTT.

This clone showed up just a few times. A junction boundary mismatches the germline segment, possibly from a read error. The chain couples TRBV29-1 to TRBJ1-2; the match to TRBD1 covers 10 bases. The length of the CDR3 is 14 residues. The germline CDR1 and CDR2 sequences are SQVTM and ANQGSEA. Here the CDR3 reads CSVLRQGANYGCTF. DNA of the CDR3: TGCAGCGTTCTTAGACAGGGGGCTAACTATGGCTGCACCTTC.

This chain links TRBV4-2 with TRBJ2-3, with D maybe TRBD2 (6 bases). Looked up from germline, CDR1 is LGHNA and CDR2 is YNFKEQ. The CDR3 runs to 16 residues. V lost 0 bases and J lost 3, with 13 bases in between. This CDR3 reads CASSQDSGPRTDTQYF. CDR3 sequence (DNA): TGTGCCAGCAGCCAAGATAGCGGTCCTCGGACAGATACGCAGTATTTT.

The sample holds one count of this clone. The chain employs TRBV9 and TRBJ2-3, with 9 bases matching TRBD2. Germline trimming cut 0 bases from V and 2 bases from J; bases unmatched to any gene: 4. This CDR3 region has 16 residues. CDR1 SGDLS and CDR2 YYNGEE come from the germline V gene. CDR3 sequence: CASSVGGGADTDTQYF. CDR3 nucleotides: TGTGCCAGCAGCGTAGGCGGGGGGGCCGACACAGATACGCAGTATTTT.

The rearrangement links TRBV11-2 to TRBJ2-1, with TRBD2 matching over 8 bases. This CDR3 has 16 amino acids. CDR1 is SGHAT, CDR2 FQNNGV, per germline. The V segment lost 4 bases and the J segment 4 bases; nucleotides outside the gene matches: 9. The CDR3 nucleotides read TGTGCCAGCAGCTCCCTTCGGGGGGGCCCTTACAATGAGCAGTTCTTC. Its protein is CASSSLRGGPYNEQFF.

CDR3 amino acids: CASSSQTVGEQYF. As DNA, the CDR3 is TGTGCCAGCAGTTCCCAGACAGTCGGCGAGCAGTACTTC. This rearrangement joins TRBV27 to TRBJ2-7; maybe TRBD1 (5 bases). The ends were cut back, 4 bases at V and 6 bases at J, with 13 bases in the middle. There are 13 residues in the CDR3. Germline V gives CDR1 MNHEY, CDR2 SMNVEV (reference sequence).